This T cell receptor (beta chain) was captured in a study of early T cells in non-severe SARS-CoV-2 infection. Study-level background: Chains were not paired, and sequencing was done on bulk RNA from unsorted whole blood.

The CDR3 runs to 20 residues. The V segment lost 0 bases and the J segment 0 bases; nucleotides outside the gene matches: 12. Germline V gene sequence: CDR1 LGHDT, CDR2 YNNKEL (reference sequence). Molecules of cDNA were individually given unique molecular identifiers that were attached to them. TCRdb re-analysed the 5' RACE reads in MiXCR, keeping a single row per CDR3 protein. The data contain 55,000 to 75,000 distinct CDR3 sequences, 12% of them singletons. This clonotype was seen ten or more times. Its antigen remains unidentified. Broader study findings: There was a bias toward anti-spike CD8 responses in VDJdb matching, which missed private and CD4 specificities.

V is TRBV3-1 and J is TRBJ2-4; 9 bases map to TRBD2. The sequencing sample was made of whole blood. The receptor's source is an adult who was a healthcare worker with PCR-confirmed SARS-CoV-2 infection or an uninfected control (not recorded which). CDR3: CASSQDPWLAGNLAKNIQYF. CDR3 in DNA: TGTGCCAGCAGCCAAGATCCGTGGCTAGCGGGGAACCTAGCCAAAAACATTCAGTACTTC.